These T cell receptor beta chains were read from a single sample in a study of cytomegalovirus exposure and HLA in healthy donors. TCRdb's table, derived via immunoSEQ multiplex PCR, lists solely in-frame clones and lacks some. The sample has roughly 180,000 clones, roughly 86% seen once. The sample comprised PBMCs. All receptors derive from a man aged 25-45 years in good health and CMV-seropositive. Both conserved end residues are part of each CDR3. A D gene is named only where the DNA matches it firmly. Only some rows state a clone size, as once, few, many or a class for expanded clones.

clone size | J gene | V gene | D gene | CDR3 protein | CDR3 DNA
. | TRBJ1-2 | TRBV7-8 | . | CASSSSIGQRPKPPYGYTF | TGTGCCAGCAGCTCCAGCATCGGACAGCGCCCGAAGCCACCCTATGGCTACACCTTC
once | TRBJ2-7 | TRBV7-2 | . | CASSVPGLSYEQYF | TGTGCCAGCAGCGTTCCAGGCCTTTCCTACGAGCAGTACTTC
. | TRBJ2-1 | TRBV29-1 | TRBD2 | CSVRVAGDGEQFF | TGCAGCGTTCGGGTAGCGGGAGATGGGGAGCAGTTCTTC
. | TRBJ2-3 | TRBV7-6 | TRBD2 | CASSYSGGLSTDTQYF | TGTGCCAGCAGCTACAGCGGGGGGCTTAGCACAGATACGCAGTATTTT
once | TRBJ2-7 | TRBV4-3 | . | CASSQDLNLLSSYEQYF | TGCGCCAGCAGCCAAGATCTCAACTTGCTGAGCTCCTACGAGCAGTACTTC
. | TRBJ2-7 | TRBV6-6 | . | CASSYSGGVNEQYF | TGTGCCAGCAGTTACTCGGGGGGAGTCAACGAGCAGTACTTC
. | TRBJ2-2 | TRBV5-4 | TRBD2 | CASSSQRGANTGELFF | TGTGCCAGCAGCTCACAGCGGGGGGCAAACACCGGGGAGCTGTTTTTT
. | TRBJ1-1 | TRBV25-1 | . | CASSPSPGQMNTEAFF | TGTGCCAGCAGCCCTTCTCCCGGACAGATGAACACTGAAGCTTTCTTT
few | TRBJ2-3 | TRBV4-3 | . | CASSQEYGVVGTDTQYF | TGCGCCAGCAGCCAAGAGTATGGGGTCGTGGGTACAGATACGCAGTATTTT
. | TRBJ2-7 | TRBV19 | TRBD2 | CASSQRGDVYEQYF | TGTGCCAGTAGTCAGCGGGGGGACGTCTACGAGCAGTACTTC
. | TRBJ1-2 | TRBV4-2 | TRBD1 | CASSPRDRGHGYTF | TGTGCCAGCAGCCCGCGGGACAGGGGACATGGCTACACCTTC
. | TRBJ2-5 | TRBV9 | . | CASSSSGVAETQYF | TGTGCCAGCAGCTCCTCTGGGGTAGCGGAGACCCAGTACTTC
. | TRBJ2-5 | TRBV21-1 | . | CASSDPPRDPRETQYF | TGTGCCAGCAGCGACCCCCCCCGGGACCCCAGGGAGACCCAGTACTTC
. | TRBJ2-3 | TRBV1 | . | CTSSQEVGQGSTDTQYF | .
. | TRBJ1-5 | TRBV6-5 | . | CASSSGSQPQHF | TGTGCCAGCAGTTCCGGGTCGCAGCCCCAGCATTTT
. | TRBJ2-7 | TRBV5-4 | . | CASSSALGDPYEQYF | TGTGCCAGCAGCTCCGCCTTAGGGGACCCCTACGAGCAGTACTTC
. | TRBJ2-5 | TRBV15 | TRBD2 | CATSRESALTSGETQYF | TGTGCCACCAGCAGAGAGTCAGCCCTGACTAGCGGAGAGACCCAGTACTTC
. | TRBJ2-1 | TRBV5-1 | TRBD2 | CASSLGPKGTSNGNEQFF | TGCGCCAGCAGCCTTGGCCCCAAAGGGACTAGCAACGGCAATGAGCAGTTCTTC
. | TRBJ1-4 | TRBV5-1 | TRBD1 | CASSANSQGSGEKLFF | TGCGCCAGCAGCGCGAACTCACAGGGGTCGGGGGAAAAACTGTTTTTT
. | TRBJ2-3 | TRBV9 | . | CASSVASDTQYF | TGTGCCAGCAGCGTAGCCTCAGATACGCAGTATTTT
. | TRBJ1-4 | TRBV27 | . | CASSPQGRYEKLFF | TGTGCCAGCAGTCCCCAGGGGCGATATGAAAAACTGTTTTTT
. | TRBJ2-2 | TRBV7-2 | . | CASSLGGTGRLGELFF | TGTGCCAGCAGCTTAGGGGGCACAGGGCGCCTCGGGGAGCTGTTTTTT
. | TRBJ1-5 | TRBV7-2 | . | CASSLWGGGNQPQHF | TGTGCCAGCAGCTTATGGGGAGGAGGAAATCAGCCCCAGCATTTT
. | TRBJ1-2 | TRBV5-4 | . | CASSSAGGANYGYTF | TGTGCCAGCAGCAGCGCGGGGGGCGCTAACTATGGCTACACCTTC
. | TRBJ2-6 | TRBV27 | . | CASMPHVGANVLTF | TGTGCCAGTATGCCTCACGTCGGGGCCAACGTCCTGACTTTC
. | TRBJ2-2 | TRBV5-4 | TRBD2 | CASSLGLAGGGTGELFF | TGTGCCAGCAGCTTGGGACTAGCGGGAGGGGGCACCGGGGAGCTGTTTTTT
. | TRBJ2-6 | TRBV6-4 | . | CASSVGGSGANVLTF | TGTGCCAGCAGTGTTGGGGGCTCTGGGGCCAACGTCCTGACTTTC
. | TRBJ1-4 | TRBV19 | TRBD1 | CASSAGQGGVLFF | TGTGCCAGTAGTGCGGGACAGGGAGGTGTGTTGTTTTTT
. | TRBJ2-3 | TRBV6-5 | . | CASSYATGTTDTQYF | TGTGCCAGCAGTTACGCAACAGGTACCACAGATACGCAGTATTTT
. | TRBJ2-2 | TRBV7-2 | . | CASSRQINTGELFF | TGTGCCAGCAGCCGACAGATAAACACCGGGGAGCTGTTTTTT
few | TRBJ2-5 | TRBV2 | . | CASSAGGETQYF | TGTGCCAGCAGTGCAGGGGGGGAGACCCAGTACTTC
. | TRBJ1-5 | TRBV18 | . | CASSVQGNGNQPQHF | TGTGCCAGCTCAGTACAGGGTAATGGCAATCAGCCCCAGCATTTT
. | TRBJ2-3 | TRBV9 | . | CASSVRPTQADTQYF | TGTGCCAGCAGCGTAAGACCGACACAGGCAGATACGCAGTATTTT
. | TRBJ1-2 | TRBV19 | . | CASSPTGQGYTF | TGTGCCAGTAGTCCGACCGGACAGGGCTACACCTTC
few | TRBJ2-1 | TRBV4-1 | TRBD2 | CASSQDLETSGRNNEQFF | TGCGCCAGCAGCCAAGACCTCGAGACTAGCGGGAGGAACAATGAGCAGTTCTTC
few | TRBJ2-7 | TRBV27 | . | CASSLLPIYEQYF | TGTGCCAGCAGTTTACTGCCCATCTACGAGCAGTACTTC
. | TRBJ1-4 | TRBV9 | . | CASSEGALDEKLFF | TGTGCCAGCAGCGAAGGGGCTCTGGATGAAAAACTGTTTTTT
. | TRBJ1-2 | TRBV7-9 | TRBD1 | CASSLADSGTGPSFGYTF | TGTGCCAGCAGCTTGGCCGATTCCGGGACAGGGCCCTCCTTCGGCTACACCTTC
. | TRBJ1-1 | TRBV16 | . | CASSQLQEMNTEAFF | TGTGCCAGCAGCCAACTTCAGGAGATGAACACTGAAGCTTTCTTT
. | TRBJ2-5 | TRBV2 | . | CASGKRTARQETQYF | TGTGCCAGCGGAAAGAGGACCGCTCGCCAAGAGACCCAGTACTTC
. | TRBJ2-2 | TRBV11-3 | . | CASSNPPGGAAGELFF | TGTGCCAGCAGCAACCCCCCGGGGGGCGCCGCCGGGGAGCTGTTTTTT
. | TRBJ2-7 | TRBV9 | TRBD1 | CASSQDRDSDEQYF | TGTGCCAGCAGCCAAGACAGGGATAGCGACGAGCAGTACTTC
. | TRBJ2-7 | TRBV29-1 | . | CSVGLEGRSYEQYF | TGCAGCGTTGGACTCGAGGGACGCTCCTACGAGCAGTACTTC
. | TRBJ2-1 | TRBV4-1 | TRBD2 | CASSQGIRGGGPRNEQFF | TGCGCCAGCAGCCAAGGGATCCGTGGCGGGGGTCCAAGGAATGAGCAGTTCTTC
once | TRBJ2-7 | TRBV21-1 | . | CASSKGGGFGPYEQYF | TGTGCCAGCAGCAAGGGGGGAGGGTTTGGGCCCTACGAGCAGTACTTC
. | TRBJ2-7 | TRBV6-5 | . | CASSNDQGLNEQYF | TGTGCCAGCAGTAACGACCAGGGCCTCAACGAGCAGTACTTC
few | TRBJ2-3 | TRBV7-3 | . | CASSLRLTSTDTQYF | TGTGCCAGCAGCTTAAGGCTCACTAGCACAGATACGCAGTATTTT
. | TRBJ1-5 | TRBV29-1 | . | CSVEKNFRGGNQPQHF | TGCAGCGTGGAAAAAAATTTCAGGGGAGGCAATCAGCCCCAGCATTTT